This passage covers 4 T cell receptor beta chains from one sample sequenced in a study of graft-versus-host responses after intestinal transplantation. Data came from immunoSEQ multiplex PCR; TCRdb stores just in-frame clones and leaves some out. In the table there are 35,000 to 45,000 clones, around 90% of which are singletons. The material was PBMCs, obtained 524 days after transplant. The receptors come from a human patient who received an intestinal transplant, so some T cells may come from the graft donor.

The V call is TRBV5-6, the J call TRBJ2-1, with 14 positions matching TRBD2. There are 16 residues in the CDR3. V shed 0 bases, J shed 8 bases, and the junction held 4 bases outside the gene matches. Germline CDR1 and CDR2: SGHDT and YYEEEE. CDR3 amino acids: CASSLEGLAGADEQFF. CDR3 nucleotide sequence: TGTGCCAGCAGCTTGGAGGGACTAGCGGGAGCCGATGAGCAGTTCTTC.

V gene TRBV10-3 combines with J gene TRBJ2-7, with 11 positions matching TRBD1. The CDR3 has 12 residues. The germline V gene has CDR1 ENHRY and CDR2 SYGVKD. V shed 6 bases and J 7 bases; nucleotides not matched to a gene: 2. CDR3 coding DNA: TGTGCCATCAGGGACAGGGGGCGGGAGCAGTACTTC. It translates to CAIRDRGREQYF.

The chain carries TRBV19 and TRBJ1-1, with TRBD1 matching over 8 bases. CDR1 and CDR2 (germline): LNHDA, SQIVND (reference sequence). This CDR3 has 15 residues. Trimming took 7 bases from V and 3 from J; bases not matched to a gene: 10. CDR3 amino acids: CASIQGEGLDTEAFF. The DNA of the CDR3 is TGTGCCAGTATACAGGGGGAAGGGTTAGACACTGAAGCTTTCTTT. The whole variable domain, filled in from reference TRBV19 and TRBJ1-1, reads DGGITQSPKYLFRKEGQNVTLSCEQNLNHDAMYWYRQDPGQGLRLIYYSQIVNDFQKGDIAEGYSVSREKKESFPLTVTSAQKNPTAFYLCASIQGEGLDTEAFFGQGTRLTVV.

The chain couples TRBV6-5 to TRBJ2-5, with 9 bases identical to TRBD1. Germline CDR1 is MNHEY and CDR2 is SVGAGI. The CDR3 contains 15 residues. With V trimmed by 0 bases and J by 4 bases, 3 bases remained unmatched. As DNA, the CDR3 is TGTGCCAGCAGTTACTCGACAGGGGGTTTAGAGACCCAGTACTTC. Translating gives CASSYSTGGLETQYF.